This is a list of T cell receptor beta chains from one sample in a study of blood T cell repertoires in COVID-19. This table comes from immunoSEQ multiplex PCR, and its TCRdb copy is limited to in-frame clones, with some not included. The data contain about 150,000 clones, 60% to 85% of them singletons. Sequenced: peripheral blood. The receptors were sampled from a man aged 45 to 65 with active or convalescent COVID-19. Both conserved end residues are trimmed from each CDR3. Each record gives: D gene, J gene, V gene, CDR3 length, CDR3 protein. D genes are given only for firm matches.

NA,TRBJ2-2,TRBV19,12,ASSIETDTGELF
NA,TRBJ2-6,TRBV7-3,14,ASSSSRAGKANVLT
NA,TRBJ1-3,TRBV30,12,AWSVVQSGNTIY
NA,TRBJ2-7,TRBV28,12,AIQRGDTYYEQY
TRBD2,TRBJ2-3,TRBV9,13,ASSVEASGSDTQY
NA,TRBJ2-1,TRBV7-3,13,ASSLTPTEDNEQF
NA,TRBJ2-3,TRBV5-4,12,ASRQEVGTDTQY
NA,TRBJ2-1,TRBV11-2,12,ASSLDSAYNEQF
NA,TRBJ2-3,TRBV7-9,13,ASADRDTRTDTQY
TRBD1,TRBJ1-4,TRBV19,13,ASSIPGTGNEKLF
NA,TRBJ2-6,TRBV27,16,ASSDHSGGVSGANVLT
NA,TRBJ2-7,TRBV27,13,ASSFFHGTAYEQY
NA,TRBJ1-6,TRBV27,14,ASTVRGVPSNSPLH
TRBD1,TRBJ1-5,TRBV27,12,ASSTVDRAQPQH
NA,TRBJ2-1,TRBV9,14,ASSVASGGSYNEQF
TRBD1,TRBJ1-2,TRBV12-3/TRBV12-4,11,ASRDRRLRGYT
TRBD2,TRBJ2-1,TRBV2,14,AGGGTTLSQNNEQF
NA,TRBJ2-5,TRBV11-2,15,ASSFEGLHTDQETQY
NA,TRBJ1-3,TRBV5-1,12,ASSEGTQGNTIY
NA,TRBJ1-4,TRBV9,9,ASSPGEKLF
NA,TRBJ2-3,TRBV5-4,13,ASSRGGSRTDTQY
TRBD1,TRBJ1-5,TRBV6-1,14,ASSESRGLGNQPQH
NA,TRBJ1-1,TRBV19,11,ASTTGLVTEAF
NA,TRBJ2-7,TRBV4-1,11,ASSQNRHYEQY
TRBD2,TRBJ2-2,TRBV6-6,18,ASSDQGYSGGPSNTGELF
TRBD1,TRBJ1-1,TRBV7-3,12,ASSSTGGYTEAF
NA,TRBJ2-1,TRBV24-1,9,ATSDIDEQF
NA,TRBJ2-7,TRBV5-1,10,ASSYTSHEQY
NA,TRBJ2-7,TRBV27,12,ASKAGGASYEQY
TRBD1,TRBJ2-3,TRBV6-6,13,ASSNRQGLTDTQY
TRBD1,TRBJ2-5,TRBV5-3,10,ARSPGGETQY
NA,TRBJ1-2,TRBV5-1,14,ASSPSSFDRRTGYT
TRBD1,TRBJ2-3,TRBV19,13,ASSNGQVSTDTQY
NA,TRBJ1-2,TRBV19,12,ASSPRTGNYGYT
TRBD1,TRBJ1-1,TRBV7-9,15,ASSLGTGGLMNTEAF
TRBD2,TRBJ2-1,TRBV18,14,ASSTPAGGPYNEQF
TRBD1,TRBJ2-7,TRBV3-1/TRBV3-2,11,ASRPTGYDEQY
NA,TRBJ1-5,TRBV2,12,ASSEGQGNQPQH